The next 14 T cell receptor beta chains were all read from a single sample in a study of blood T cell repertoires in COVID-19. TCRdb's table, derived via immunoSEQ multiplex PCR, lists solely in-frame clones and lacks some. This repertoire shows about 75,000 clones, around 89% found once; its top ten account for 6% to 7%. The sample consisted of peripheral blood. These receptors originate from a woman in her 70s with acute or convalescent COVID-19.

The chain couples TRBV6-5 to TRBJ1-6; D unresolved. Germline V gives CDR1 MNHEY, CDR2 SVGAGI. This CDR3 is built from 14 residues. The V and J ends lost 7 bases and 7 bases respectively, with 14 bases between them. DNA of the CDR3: TGTGCCAGCACCCTAGGACGGGAGAATTCACCCCTCCACTTT. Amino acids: CASTLGRENSPLHF.

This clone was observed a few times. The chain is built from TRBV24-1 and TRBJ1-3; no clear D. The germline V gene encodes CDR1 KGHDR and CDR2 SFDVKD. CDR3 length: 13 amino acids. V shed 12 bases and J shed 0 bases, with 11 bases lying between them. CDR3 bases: TGTGCCGCCGCACAGAGCTCTGGAAACACCATATATTTT. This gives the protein CAAAQSSGNTIYF.

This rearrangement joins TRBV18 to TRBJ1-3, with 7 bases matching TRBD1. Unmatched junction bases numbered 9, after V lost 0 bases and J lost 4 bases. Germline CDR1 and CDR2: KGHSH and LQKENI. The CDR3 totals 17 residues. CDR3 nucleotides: TGTGCCAGCTCACCACCGGGACAGCCACCTGGGGGAAACACCATATATTTT. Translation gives CASSPPGQPPGGNTIYF.

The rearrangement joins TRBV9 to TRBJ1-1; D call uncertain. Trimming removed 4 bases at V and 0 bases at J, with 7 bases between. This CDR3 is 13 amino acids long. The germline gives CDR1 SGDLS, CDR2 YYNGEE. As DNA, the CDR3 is TGTGCCAGCAGCTTCCGGGTGAACACTGAAGCTTTCTTT. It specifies CASSFRVNTEAFF.

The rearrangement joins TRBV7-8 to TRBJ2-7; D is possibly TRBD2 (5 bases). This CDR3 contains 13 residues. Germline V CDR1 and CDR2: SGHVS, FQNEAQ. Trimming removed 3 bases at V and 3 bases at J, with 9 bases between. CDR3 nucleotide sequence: TGTGCCAGCAGCTTGGGAGCAAACTACGAGCAGTACTTC. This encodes CASSLGANYEQYF. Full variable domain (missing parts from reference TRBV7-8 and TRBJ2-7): GAGVSQSPRYKVAKRGQDVALRCDPISGHVSLFWYQQALGQGPEFLTYFQNEAQLDKSGLPSDRFFAERPEGSVSTLKIQRTQQEDSAVYLCASSLGANYEQYFGPGTRLTVT.

CDR3 DNA: TGCGCCAGCAGCCCCTGGGCAGGGGGAGGCGAGCAGTACTTC. Translation: CASSPWAGGGEQYF. V usage is TRBV5-1 and J usage is TRBJ2-7, with a possible D match to TRBD1 (7 bases). This CDR3 has 14 amino acids. CDR1 and CDR2 from the germline V gene are SGHRS and YFSETQ. Trimming shortened V by 4 bases and J by 6 bases, and 17 bases separated the two germline ends.

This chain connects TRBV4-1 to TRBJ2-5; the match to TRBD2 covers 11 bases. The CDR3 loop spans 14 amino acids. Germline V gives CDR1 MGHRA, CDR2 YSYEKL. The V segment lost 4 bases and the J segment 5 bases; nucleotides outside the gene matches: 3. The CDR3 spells CASSRSSGRETQYF. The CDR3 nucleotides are TGCGCCAGCAGCCGTTCTAGCGGGAGGGAGACCCAGTACTTC.

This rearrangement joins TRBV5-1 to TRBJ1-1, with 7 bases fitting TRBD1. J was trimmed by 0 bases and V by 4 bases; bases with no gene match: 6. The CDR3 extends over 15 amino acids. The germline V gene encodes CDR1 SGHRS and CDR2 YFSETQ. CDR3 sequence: CASSLAGTVNTEAFF. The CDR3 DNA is TGCGCCAGCAGCCTCGCCGGGACAGTGAACACTGAAGCTTTCTTT.

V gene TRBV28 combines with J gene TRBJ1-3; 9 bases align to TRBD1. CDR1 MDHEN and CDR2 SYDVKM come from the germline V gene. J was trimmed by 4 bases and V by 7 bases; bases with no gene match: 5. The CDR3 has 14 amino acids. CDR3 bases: TGTGCCAGCACCACAGGGGGCGCGGGAAACACCATATATTTT. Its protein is CASTTGGAGNTIYF.

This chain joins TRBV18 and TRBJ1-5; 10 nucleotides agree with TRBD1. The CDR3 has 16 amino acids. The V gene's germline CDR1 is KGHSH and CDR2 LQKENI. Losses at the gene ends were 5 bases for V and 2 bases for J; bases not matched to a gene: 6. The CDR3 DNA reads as TGTGCCAGCTCAACGGGACAGGGGTATCGCAATCAGCCCCAGCATTTT. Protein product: CASSTGQGYRNQPQHF. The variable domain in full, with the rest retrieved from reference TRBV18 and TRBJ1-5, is NAGVMQNPRHLVRRRGQEARLRCSPMKGHSHVYWYRQLPEEGLKFMVYLQKENIIDESGMPKERFSAEFPKEGPSILRIQQVVRGDSAAYFCASSTGQGYRNQPQHFGDGTRLSIL.

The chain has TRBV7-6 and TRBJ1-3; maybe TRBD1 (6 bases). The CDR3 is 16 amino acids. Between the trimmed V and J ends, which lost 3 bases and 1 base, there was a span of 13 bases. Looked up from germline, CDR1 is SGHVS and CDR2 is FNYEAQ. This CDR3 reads CASSFGTIRSGNTIYF. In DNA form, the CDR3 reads TGTGCCAGCAGCTTTGGGACAATTAGGTCTGGAAACACCATATATTTT.

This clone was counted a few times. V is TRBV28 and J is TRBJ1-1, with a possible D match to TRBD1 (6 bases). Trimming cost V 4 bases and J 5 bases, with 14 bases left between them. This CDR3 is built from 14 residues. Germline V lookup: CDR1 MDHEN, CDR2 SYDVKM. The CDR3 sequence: CASSWDIRTTEAFF. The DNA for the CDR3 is TGTGCCAGCAGTTGGGACATTAGAACAACTGAAGCTTTCTTT. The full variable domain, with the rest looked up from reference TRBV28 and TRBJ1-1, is DVKVTQSSRYLVKRTGEKVFLECVQDMDHENMFWYRQDPGLGLRLIYFSYDVKMKEKGDIPEGYSVSREKKERFSLILESASTNQTSMYLCASSWDIRTTEAFFGQGTRLTVV.

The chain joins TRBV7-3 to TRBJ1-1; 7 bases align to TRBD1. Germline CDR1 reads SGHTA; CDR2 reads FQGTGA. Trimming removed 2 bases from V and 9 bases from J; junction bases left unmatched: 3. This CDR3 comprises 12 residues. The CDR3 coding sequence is TGTGCCAGCAGCTTATTGGGACAGCAAGCTTTCTTT. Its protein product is CASSLLGQQAFF.

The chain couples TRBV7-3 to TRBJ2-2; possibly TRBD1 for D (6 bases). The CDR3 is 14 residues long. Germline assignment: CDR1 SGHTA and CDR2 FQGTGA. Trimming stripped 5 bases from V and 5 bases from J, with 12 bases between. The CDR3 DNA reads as TGTGCCAGCAGCCCCCACAGGGAGACCGGGGAGCTGTTTTTT. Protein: CASSPHRETGELFF.